The clone carrying this TCR beta chain was seen at least ten times. The antigen remains unidentified. The data stem from a study of identical twins. TCRdb called the 5' RACE reads again in MiXCR, with one record for every CDR3 protein. The table lists 690,000 or so distinct CDR3 sequences, 6% to 6.5% of them singletons. V was clipped by 0 bases and J by 7 bases; unmatched bases: 8. The CDR3 is 16 amino acids. The study's findings and limits: While abundant cord blood beta clonotypes carried fewer insertions, memory repertoires showed no such pattern. The study drew conclusions from cross-sectional statistical analysis, not from following the same donors.

The chain couples TRBV12-3 or TRBV12-4 to TRBJ2-1, with 8 bases fitting TRBD2. The sequence derives from a man between 18 and 29 years old in good health. Sequencing was performed on naive T cells sorted from blood. CDR3 sequence reads: CASSLAAPGGGNEQFF. The CDR3 DNA is TGTGCCAGCAGTTTAGCGGCCCCTGGCGGGGGGAATGAGCAGTTCTTC.